Listed below are T cell receptor beta chains from one sample, sequenced in a study of blood T cells in healthy people across ages. TCRdb re-called the 5' RACE reads with MiXCR, one entry per CDR3 protein. The sample includes over 1,500,000 distinct CDR3 sequences, about 50% of them seen just once. Sequences were obtained from blood. These TCRs come from a woman aged 35 to 49 in good health. Each CDR3 is given with its conserved first and last residue. D genes are given only for firm matches. Clone size is shown for a subset of rows, as once, few, many or a class of expanded clone.

abundance	v_gene	j_gene	d_gene	CDR3aa	CDR3nt
few	TRBV12-3/TRBV12-4	TRBJ1-2	.	CASRAEVLAFAGYTF	TGTGCCAGCAGGGCGGAGGTACTAGCGTTTGCGGGCTACACCTTC
.	TRBV6-5	TRBJ2-7	TRBD2	CASSGGVGSSYEQYF	TGTGCCAGCAGTGGGGGGGTGGGAAGCTCCTACGAGCAGTACTTC
.	TRBV9	TRBJ2-1	TRBD2	CASSVELAGGPGNEQFF	TGTGCCAGCAGCGTAGAACTAGCGGGGGGGCCGGGCAATGAGCAGTTCTTC
.	TRBV4-1	TRBJ1-2	TRBD1	CASSQEWTGSVYGYTF	TGCGCCAGCAGCCAAGAGTGGACAGGGTCTGTCTATGGCTACACCTTC
.	TRBV6-6	TRBJ2-5	TRBD2	CATETSVGRETQYF	TGTGCCACCGAGACTAGCGTTGGCCGAGAGACCCAGTACTTC
few	TRBV9	TRBJ2-6	TRBD2	CASSVGLANSGANVLTF	TGTGCCAGCAGCGTGGGACTAGCGAACTCTGGGGCCAACGTCCTGACTTTC
.	TRBV28	TRBJ2-6	.	CASSFDREGLLGANVLTF	TGTGCCAGCAGTTTCGACAGGGAGGGACTTCTGGGGGCCAACGTCCTGACTTTC
.	TRBV11-2	TRBJ1-4	.	CASSSIGASEKLFF	TGTGCCAGCAGCTCGATTGGGGCGAGTGAAAAACTGTTTTTT
few	TRBV7-2	TRBJ2-4	TRBD2	CASSPRPSGAIKNIQYF	TGTGCCAGCAGCCCCCGTCCTAGCGGGGCGATCAAAAACATTCAGTACTTC
.	TRBV9	TRBJ2-3	.	CASSARTGDTQYF	TGTGCCAGCAGCGCCCGGACGGGAGATACGCAGTATTTT
few	TRBV7-3	TRBJ2-6	TRBD1	CASSPQGAIPGANVLTF	TGTGCCAGCAGCCCCCAGGGGGCGATCCCTGGGGCCAACGTCCTGACTTTC
.	TRBV4-2	TRBJ2-1	.	CASSHPGVTYNEQFF	TGTGCCAGCAGCCACCCGGGGGTCACCTACAATGAGCAGTTCTTC
once	TRBV10-3	TRBJ1-2	.	CAISDSIGGYTF	TGTGCCATCAGTGACTCTATAGGTGGCTACACCTTC
.	TRBV12-3/TRBV12-4	TRBJ2-1	.	CASSFKIGPAYNEQFF	TGTGCCAGCAGTTTCAAGATAGGACCGGCCTACAATGAGCAGTTCTTC
.	TRBV25-1	TRBJ2-7	.	CASSKDRSFTYEQYF	TGTGCCAGCAGTAAAGACAGATCATTTACCTACGAGCAGTACTTC
few	TRBV20-1	TRBJ2-3	.	CSADPLAGVSDTQYF	TGCAGTGCTGACCCCCTAGCCGGTGTATCGGATACGCAGTATTTT
many	TRBV5-1	TRBJ2-5	TRBD2	CASRLAGVETQYF	TGTGCCAGCAGATTAGCGGGGGTAGAGACCCAGTACTTC
.	TRBV4-1	TRBJ2-3	TRBD2	CASSQGISGGTNTDTQYF	TGCGCCAGCAGCCAAGGAATCAGCGGGGGGACAAACACAGATACGCAGTATTTT
.	TRBV6-1	TRBJ2-7	TRBD2	CASSEASTSVSYEQYF	TGTGCCAGCAGTGAAGCCTCTACTAGCGTGTCCTACGAGCAGTACTTC
once	TRBV28	TRBJ1-2	.	CASRPGTFHYGYTF	TGTGCCAGCAGACCCGGGACCTTTCATTATGGCTACACCTTC
.	TRBV6-5	TRBJ1-2	.	CASRSYGQGGGYTF	TGTGCCAGCAGATCCTATGGGCAGGGTGGCGGCTACACCTTC
many	TRBV6-2/TRBV6-3	TRBJ2-7	.	CASSYRASYEQYF	TGTGCCAGCAGTTACAGGGCTTCCTACGAGCAGTACTTC
.	TRBV15	TRBJ2-1	.	CATSRDQGGTDEQFF	TGTGCCACCAGCAGAGATCAAGGAGGGACCGATGAGCAGTTCTTC
.	TRBV25-1	TRBJ2-5	TRBD1	CASSDATGVRETQYF	TGTGCCAGCAGTGATGCGACAGGGGTTCGGGAGACCCAGTACTTC
.	TRBV5-1	TRBJ2-4	.	CASSLGPEIQYF	TGCGCCAGCAGCTTGGGACCGGAGATCCAGTACTTC
.	TRBV28	TRBJ2-3	TRBD2	CASSVGTSADTQYF	TGTGCCAGCAGTGTCGGCACTAGCGCGGATACGCAGTATTTT
few	TRBV7-9	TRBJ2-1	TRBD2	CASSPRLAGVRNEQFF	TGTGCCAGCAGCCCGAGACTAGCGGGGGTACGCAATGAGCAGTTCTTC
.	TRBV15	TRBJ2-6	.	CATRKGRPGANVLTF	TGTGCCACCAGGAAGGGGCGCCCTGGGGCCAACGTCCTGACTTTC
once	TRBV6-5	TRBJ1-2	.	CVTRGGGGDYGYTF	TGTGTCACCCGCGGGGGCGGAGGCGACTATGGCTACACCTTC
few	TRBV7-2	TRBJ2-1	.	CASTHPQGHNEQFF	TGTGCCAGCACCCACCCCCAGGGGCACAATGAGCAGTTCTTC
.	TRBV5-4	TRBJ2-1	.	CASSYGERVNEQFF	TGTGCCAGCAGCTATGGGGAGCGGGTTAATGAGCAGTTCTTC
.	TRBV24-1	TRBJ2-1	.	CATSDFGHPKPEQFF	TGTGCCACCAGTGATTTTGGGCACCCCAAGCCTGAGCAGTTCTTC
.	TRBV9	TRBJ2-7	.	CAGSVDGGIYEQYF	TGTGCCGGCAGCGTAGATGGGGGGATCTACGAGCAGTACTTC
once	TRBV28	TRBJ2-1	.	CASSYDRDIYNEQFF	TGTGCCAGCAGCTATGACCGGGACATCTACAATGAGCAGTTCTTC
many	TRBV7-2	TRBJ2-3	.	CASSLDLDTQYF	TGCGCCAGCAGCTTGGACTTAGATACGCAGTATTTT
.	TRBV10-3	TRBJ2-7	TRBD2	CAILAGGTTYEQYF	TGTGCCATTCTAGCGGGGGGCACGACCTACGAGCAGTACTTC
once	TRBV5-1	TRBJ1-4	TRBD1	CASSLARGHEKLFF	TGCGCCAGCAGCTTGGCCAGGGGGCATGAAAAACTGTTTTTT
.	TRBV4-1	TRBJ1-6	.	CASSQEGSRSYNSPLHF	TGCGCCAGCAGCCAAGAAGGGTCCCGCTCCTATAATTCACCCCTCCACTTT
.	TRBV10-1	TRBJ1-2	TRBD1	CASQRQGGYGYTF	TGCGCCAGCCAGAGACAGGGTGGCTATGGCTACACCTTC